A single sample is the source of the 5 T cell receptor beta chains below, sequenced in a study of blood T cell repertoires in COVID-19. Here immunoSEQ multiplex PCR was the method, and the copy in TCRdb shows in-frame clones only, minus some. The data hold more than 110,000 clones, with under 85% observed a single time. The sequencing input was PBMCs or T cells enriched from blood (not recorded which). Source of these receptors: a woman aged 18-29 years who had been exposed to COVID-19.

The rearrangement uses TRBV5-1 and TRBJ1-5, with D possibly being TRBD1 (6 bases). The CDR3 runs 15 residues. CDR1 and CDR2 (germline): SGHRS, YFSETQ. V lost 5 bases, J lost 0 bases, and 12 bases lay in between. The CDR3 loop reads CASSQGGNSNQPQHF. DNA of the CDR3: TGCGCCAGCAGTCAAGGGGGAAATAGCAATCAGCCCCAGCATTTT.

CDR3 coding DNA: TGTGCCAGCAGCCTCCGGGCTAGCGGACCCTACGAGCAGTACTTC. Its translation is CASSLRASGPYEQYF. The rearrangement joins TRBV3-1 (or the pseudogene TRBV3-2) to TRBJ2-7; 7 bases fit TRBD2. The CDR3 runs 15 residues. Germline V CDR1 and CDR2: LGHDT, YNNKEL (reference sequence). V lost 4 bases and J lost 2; bases outside the gene matches: 8.

The chain combines TRBV28 with TRBJ1-2, with 8 bases lining up with TRBD1. Trimming took 4 bases from V and 7 from J; bases not matched to a gene: 14. Germline CDR1 MDHEN, CDR2 SYDVKM. The CDR3 sequence is 16 residues long. CDR3 sequence reads: CASSSTSTGQGGGYTF. CDR3 sequence (DNA): TGTGCCAGCAGTTCAACCAGCACAGGACAGGGTGGTGGCTACACCTTC.

The chain is built from TRBV9 and TRBJ1-1; perhaps TRBD1 as D (6 bases). CDR1 is SGDLS, CDR2 YYNGEE, per germline. V lost 1 base, J lost 1 base, and 8 bases lay in between. The CDR3 has 14 amino acids. This CDR3 reads CASSVNRANTEAFF. The CDR3 bases are TGTGCCAGCAGCGTAAACAGGGCGAACACTGAAGCTTTCTTT.

This chain uses TRBV28 with TRBJ2-3, with TRBD1 matching over 10 bases. Germline V gene data show CDR1 as MDHEN and CDR2 as SYDVKM. The CDR3 contains 20 residues. V shed 1 base and J 1 base; nucleotides not matched to a gene: 14. CDR3 DNA sequence: TGTGCCAGCAGTTTATTCTTCGGGACAGGGGACATATCCCGCACAGATACGCAGTATTTT. This gives the protein CASSLFFGTGDISRTDTQYF. The whole variable domain, filled in from reference TRBV28 and TRBJ2-3, reads DVKVTQSSRYLVKRTGEKVFLECVQDMDHENMFWYRQDPGLGLRLIYFSYDVKMKEKGDIPEGYSVSREKKERFSLILESASTNQTSMYLCASSLFFGTGDISRTDTQYFGPGTRLTVL.